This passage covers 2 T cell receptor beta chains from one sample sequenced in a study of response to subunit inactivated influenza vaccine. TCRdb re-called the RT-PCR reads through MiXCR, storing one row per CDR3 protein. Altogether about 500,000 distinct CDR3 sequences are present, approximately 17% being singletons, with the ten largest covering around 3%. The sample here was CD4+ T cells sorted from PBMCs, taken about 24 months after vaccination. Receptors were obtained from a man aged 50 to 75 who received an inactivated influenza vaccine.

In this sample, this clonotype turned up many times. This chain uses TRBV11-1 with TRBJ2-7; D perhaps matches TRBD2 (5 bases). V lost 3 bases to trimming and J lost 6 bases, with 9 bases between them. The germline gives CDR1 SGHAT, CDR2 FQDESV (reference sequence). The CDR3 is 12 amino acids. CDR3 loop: CASSFFEGEQYF. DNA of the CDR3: TGTGCCAGCAGCTTCTTTGAGGGCGAGCAGTACTTC.

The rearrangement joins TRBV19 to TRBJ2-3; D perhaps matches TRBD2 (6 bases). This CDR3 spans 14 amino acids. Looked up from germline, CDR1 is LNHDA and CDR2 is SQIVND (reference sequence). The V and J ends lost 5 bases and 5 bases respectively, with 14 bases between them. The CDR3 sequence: CASSPGTLKDTQYF. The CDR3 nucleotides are TGTGCCAGTAGTCCCGGGACTCTGAAAGATACGCAGTATTTT.